These 32 T cell receptor beta chains share one sample of origin, sequenced in a study of T cells in localized non-small cell lung cancer. This table comes from immunoSEQ multiplex PCR, and its TCRdb copy is limited to in-frame clones, with some not included. In the table there are about 59,000 clones, 70% to 90% of which are singletons. The specimen was peripheral blood, collected before any cancer treatment. The receptors derive from a man aged 40-75 years with stage I squamous cell lung carcinoma.

The CDR3 here is CASSDGTSGTVETQYF. The CDR3, as DNA: TGCGCCAGCAGCGACGGGACTAGCGGGACGGTTGAGACCCAGTACTTC. This chain connects TRBV5-1 to TRBJ2-5; 13 bases agree with TRBD2. The junction had 8 bases not matched to a gene; V was cut back by 4 bases and J by 5 bases. The CDR3 loop spans 16 amino acids. From germline, CDR1 is SGHRS and CDR2 YFSETQ. The variable domain in full, completed from reference TRBV5-1 and TRBJ2-5, reads KAGVTQTPRYLIKTRGQQVTLSCSPISGHRSVSWYQQTPGQGLQFLFEYFSETQRNKGNFPGRFSGRQFSNSRSEMNVSTLELGDSALYLCASSDGTSGTVETQYFGPGTRLLVL.

This rearrangement joins TRBV30 to TRBJ1-2; 8 bases are a match to TRBD1. This CDR3 spans 17 amino acids. Per germline, CDR1 GTSNPN and CDR2 SVGIG (reference sequence). Trimming took 0 bases from V and 3 from J; bases not matched to a gene: 12. The CDR3 reads CAWSVLLAGGEHYGYTF. CDR3 nucleotide sequence: TGTGCCTGGAGTGTACTTTTGGCAGGGGGCGAACACTATGGCTACACCTTC.

This clone was detected only a few times. The chain is built from TRBV7-6 and TRBJ1-4; possibly TRBD1 for D (5 bases). V dropped 5 bases and J dropped 7 bases, with 17 bases sitting between them. CDR1 is SGHVS and CDR2 is FNYEAQ in the germline V gene. This CDR3 is built from 15 residues. As DNA, the CDR3 is TGTGCCAGCAGCGCGTCAGGGATCTACGGTGAAAAACTGTTTTTT. Translating it yields CASSASGIYGEKLFF.

The CDR3 spells CASSPRSGRALETQYF. In DNA, the CDR3 is TGTGCCAGCAGTCCCCGCAGCGGGAGGGCCTTAGAGACCCAGTACTTC. The rearrangement joins TRBV28 to TRBJ2-5, with 10 positions matching TRBD2. J was trimmed by 4 bases and V by 5 bases; bases with no gene match: 10. The CDR3 has 16 amino acids. The germline V gene has CDR1 MDHEN and CDR2 SYDVKM.

This clone showed up just a few times. The V and J genes are TRBV5-4 and TRBJ2-7; 9 nucleotides agree with TRBD1. The germline CDR1 and CDR2 sequences are SGHNT and YYREEE (reference sequence). J gave up 7 bases and V 4 bases, and 6 bases lay outside the gene matches. The CDR3 is 13 amino acids. CDR3 residues: CASSGTGRWEQYF. The DNA for the CDR3 is TGTGCCAGCAGCGGGACAGGGAGATGGGAGCAGTACTTC.

V and J are TRBV2 and TRBJ1-2; 7 bases are a match to TRBD1. V trimming: 4 bases; J trimming: 3 bases; junction bases outside the gene matches: 2. Germline CDR1 is SNHLY and CDR2 is FYNNEI. This CDR3 spans 13 amino acids. For the CDR3, the DNA is TGTGCCAGCAGTGTAGGGACAGACTATGGCTACACCTTC. This encodes CASSVGTDYGYTF.

The chain uses TRBV21-1 and TRBJ1-1; TRBD1, the table's D call, was not compared with the DNA. TRBV21-1 is reported as a pseudogene. The CDR3 has 18 residues. CDR3 coding DNA: TGTGCTCAGCTCGTGCGCGAGGGGGCCCCCACTCAAGTCACTGAAGCTTTCTTT. Residues: CAQLVREGAPTQVTEAFF.

This clone appeared a few times. The CDR3 sequence: CASSPYGAGGYNEQFF. The CDR3 nucleotides read TGTGCCAGCAGCCCTTACGGGGCGGGAGGGTACAATGAGCAGTTCTTC. The V call is TRBV11-2, the J call TRBJ2-1; the match to TRBD2 covers 9 bases. The junction had 9 bases not matched to a gene; V was cut back by 5 bases and J by 4 bases. The germline V gene encodes CDR1 SGHAT and CDR2 FQNNGV. This CDR3 comprises 16 residues.

V usage is TRBV5-4 and J usage is TRBJ2-1; D is perhaps TRBD1 (7 bases). Looked up from germline, CDR1 is SGHNT and CDR2 is YYREEE (reference sequence). The CDR3 sequence is 14 residues long. The germline V and J ends were trimmed by 4 bases and 8 bases, with 16 bases remaining between them. The CDR3 DNA is TGTGCCAGCAGCCCCCGACAGGGAGGAGATGAGCAGTTCTTC. Its translation: CASSPRQGGDEQFF.

The chain uses TRBV7-2 and TRBJ2-4; D is perhaps TRBD2 (6 bases). Germline CDR1 is SGHTA and CDR2 is FQGNSA. The V end lost 2 bases, the J end lost 4 bases, and 9 bases lay between the germline ends. The CDR3 loop spans 14 amino acids. CDR3 DNA: TGTGCCAGCAGCTTATCGGGAGTGAAAAACATTCAGTACTTC. This codes for CASSLSGVKNIQYF. Based on the CDR3 plus reference TRBV7-2 and TRBJ2-4, the full variable domain is GAGVSQSPSNKVTEKGKDVELRCDPISGHTALYWYRQSLGQGLEFLIYFQGNSAPDKSGLPSDRFSAERTGGSVSTLTIQRTQQEDSAVYLCASSLSGVKNIQYFGAGTRLSVL.

The V call is TRBV9, the J call TRBJ2-3; TRBD1 might be the D (6 bases). CDR1 and CDR2 from the germline V gene are SGDLS and YYNGEE. Trimming took 4 bases from V and 0 from J, leaving 9 bases between them. The CDR3 length is 14 residues. The CDR3 loop reads CASSPGASTDTQYF. As DNA, the CDR3 is TGTGCCAGCAGCCCAGGGGCTAGCACAGATACGCAGTATTTT.

The V and J genes are TRBV7-3 and TRBJ2-1; D ambiguous. CDR3 size: 15 residues. CDR1 is SGHTA and CDR2 is FQGTGA in the germline V gene. The V end was cut by 4 bases, the J end by 3 bases, with 13 bases between. The CDR3 sequence is CASSSSMVGYNEQFF. The CDR3 DNA reads TGTGCCAGCAGCTCCTCTATGGTAGGCTACAATGAGCAGTTCTTC.

This rearrangement joins TRBV4-3 to TRBJ2-7; 11 nucleotides agree with TRBD1. Germline-derived CDR1 and CDR2 are LGHNA and YSLEER. The trim removed 0 bases at V and 3 bases at J, leaving 7 bases unmatched. This CDR3 region has 17 residues. The CDR3: CASSQDFGQGAFYEQYF. CDR3 in DNA: TGCGCCAGCAGCCAAGATTTTGGACAGGGGGCTTTCTACGAGCAGTACTTC.

CDR3 in amino acids: CASQEGTDTQYF. CDR3 nucleotides: TGTGCCAGCCAGGAAGGGACAGATACGCAGTATTTT. The J gene is TRBJ2-3, the V gene TRBV2; D is uncertain. Germline values: CDR1 SNHLY, CDR2 FYNNEI. This CDR3 region has 12 residues. V gave up 8 bases and J gave up 3 bases, with 9 bases separating them.

This clone was seen a single time. The chain links TRBV5-5 to TRBJ1-3, with D hard to call. Trimming took 1 base from V and 4 from J, leaving 12 bases between them. The germline V gene has CDR1 SGHKS and CDR2 YYEKEE (reference sequence). The length of the CDR3 is 15 residues. The CDR3 region has the DNA TGTGCCAGCAGCTTGCGAGCCGAGAGGGGAAACACCATATATTTT. Protein sequence: CASSLRAERGNTIYF. The full variable domain, with the rest looked up from reference TRBV5-5 and TRBJ1-3, is DAGVTQSPTHLIKTRGQQVTLRCSPISGHKSVSWYQQVLGQGPQFIFQYYEKEERGRGNFPDRFSARQFPNYSSELNVNALLLGDSALYLCASSLRAERGNTIYFGEGSWLTVV.

V usage is TRBV4-3 and J usage is TRBJ2-1; 9 nucleotides line up with TRBD1. Germline CDR1 LGHNA, CDR2 YSLEER. With 1 base clipped from V and 2 bases from J, the junction kept 3 bases outside the gene matches. CDR3 size: 16 residues. In DNA, the CDR3 is TGCGCCAGCAGCCAAGCGACAGGGGGAACCTACAATGAGCAGTTCTTC. It translates to CASSQATGGTYNEQFF.

This clone was counted a single time. The gene calls are TRBV14 and TRBJ2-5; tentatively, D is TRBD1 (5 bases). In germline, CDR1 is SGHDN, CDR2 FVKESK. Between the trimmed V and J ends, which lost 3 bases and 4 bases, there was a span of 9 bases. The CDR3 covers 13 residues. DNA for the CDR3: TGTGCCAGCAGCCAGATAAGGGGAGAGACCCAGTACTTC. Its translation: CASSQIRGETQYF.

This clone was counted once. This chain joins TRBV2 and TRBJ1-2; tentative D call: TRBD1 (5 bases). Germline V lookup: CDR1 SNHLY, CDR2 FYNNEI. Deletions cut 5 bases from V and 7 bases from J, with 23 bases between. This CDR3 has 16 amino acids. CDR3 loop: CASSRTLQVGTGGYTF. DNA for the CDR3: TGTGCCAGCAGTAGGACTCTTCAGGTTGGGACGGGTGGCTACACCTTC.

The rearrangement uses TRBV5-1 and TRBJ2-5; perhaps TRBD1 as D (7 bases). V lost 2 bases to trimming and J lost 5 bases, with 31 bases between them. The germline V gene has CDR1 SGHRS and CDR2 YFSETQ. The CDR3 is 20 residues long. CDR3 nucleotides: TGCGCCAGCAGCTTTAACTTTAAAGGGGGCCAGGGGGGTAATCGTGAGACCCAGTACTTC. Amino acid sequence: CASSFNFKGGQGGNRETQYF.

The V and J genes are TRBV4-3 and TRBJ2-3; D perhaps matches TRBD2 (6 bases). The CDR3 extends over 15 amino acids. Germline CDR1 reads LGHNA; CDR2 reads YSLEER. Trimming shortened V by 4 bases and J by 2 bases, and 13 bases separated the two germline ends. In nucleotides, the CDR3 is TGCGCCAGCAGCCCCGGGGCGCGGGACACAGATACGCAGTATTTT. The encoded protein is CASSPGARDTDTQYF.

This CDR3 reads CASSEGPGNYGYTF. DNA for the CDR3: TGCGCCAGCAGTGAGGGGCCCGGCAACTATGGCTACACCTTC. The chain joins TRBV10-1 to TRBJ1-2; no clear D. The CDR3 consists of 14 residues. Trimming left V 2 bases short and J 2 bases short, with 9 bases between. Per germline, CDR1 WNHNN and CDR2 SYGVQD (reference sequence).

This chain uses TRBV6-1 with TRBJ1-2, with no clear D. Germline V CDR1 and CDR2: MNHNS, SASEGT. Trimming took 7 bases from V and 3 from J, leaving 12 bases between them. The CDR3 has 13 amino acids. Written as DNA, the CDR3 is TGTGCCAGCAAAGAGGGAGTGTACTATGGCTACACCTTC. This sequence encodes CASKEGVYYGYTF.

V is TRBV19 and J is TRBJ2-1; TRBD2 might be the D (5 bases). Per the germline V gene, CDR1 is LNHDA and CDR2 is SQIVND (reference sequence). V was pared by 6 bases and J by 5 bases, with 17 bases between. CDR3 length: 15 amino acids. In DNA form, the CDR3 reads TGTGCCAGTAGGCTCGAGGGAGCGGACCACAATGAGCAGTTCTTC. It is translated as CASRLEGADHNEQFF.

The chain joins TRBV14 to TRBJ2-7; D unclear. Trimming removed 1 base at V and 2 bases at J, with 12 bases between. The CDR3 extends over 15 amino acids. Germline V gene sequence: CDR1 SGHDN, CDR2 FVKESK. The CDR3 sequence is CASSQVGSEAYEQYF. Here the CDR3 DNA reads TGTGCCAGCAGCCAAGTGGGCAGCGAAGCCTACGAGCAGTACTTC.

The chain couples TRBV19 to TRBJ2-6; 7 nucleotides align to TRBD1. V gave up 5 bases and J gave up 1 base; unmatched junction bases: 8. The CDR3 extends over 17 amino acids. The germline V gene encodes CDR1 LNHDA and CDR2 SQIVND (reference sequence). The CDR3 is CASSSRQGLSGANVLTF. CDR3 DNA: TGTGCCAGTAGTTCCCGACAGGGTTTATCTGGGGCCAACGTCCTGACTTTC.

The genes are TRBV5-6 and TRBJ2-3; TRBD2 matches at 12 bases. With V trimmed by 5 bases and J by 6 bases, 10 bases remained unmatched. The CDR3 length is 16 residues. From germline, CDR1 is SGHDT and CDR2 YYEEEE. The CDR3 here is CASSSPTSGSLDTQYF. The CDR3, as DNA: TGTGCCAGCAGTTCGCCGACTAGCGGGAGTTTGGATACGCAGTATTTT.

This clone was detected once. The chain is built from TRBV7-9 and TRBJ2-7; D is perhaps TRBD1 (5 bases). V was trimmed by 5 bases and J by 5 bases, leaving 10 bases between them. Per the germline V gene, CDR1 is SEHNR and CDR2 is FQNEAQ (reference sequence). This CDR3 is built from 12 residues. CDR3 protein: CASSVVGDEQYF. CDR3 DNA: TGTGCCAGCAGCGTCGTAGGGGACGAGCAGTACTTC.

The chain carries TRBV5-4 and TRBJ2-3; 14 nucleotides match TRBD2. CDR3 length equals 18 residues. V lost 4 bases, J lost 0 bases, and 7 bases stayed unmatched. CDR1 SGHNT and CDR2 YYREEE come from the germline V gene (reference sequence). The CDR3 DNA reads as TGTGCCAGCAGCAAAGGGACTAGCGGGAGATGGAGCACAGATACGCAGTATTTT. Amino acids: CASSKGTSGRWSTDTQYF.

V usage is TRBV21-1 and J usage is TRBJ1-5; the table's D gene call, TRBD1, was not cross checked with the DNA. TRBV21-1 is shown as a pseudogene. The length of the CDR3 is 15 residues. The CDR3 loop reads CASSIVDRVSQPQHF. The CDR3 DNA follows: TGTGCCAGCAGCATTGTGGACAGGGTCAGTCAGCCCCAGCATTTT.

The chain joins TRBV28 to TRBJ2-1; the match to TRBD1 covers 11 bases. The CDR3 extends over 16 amino acids. Germline assignment: CDR1 MDHEN and CDR2 SYDVKM. J lost 7 bases, V lost 4 bases, and 9 bases had no gene match. Written as DNA, the CDR3 is TGTGCCAGCAGTTCTCTCCGGACAGGGGGCACAAATGAGCAGTTCTTC. It encodes CASSSLRTGGTNEQFF.

The genes are TRBV7-8 and TRBJ2-1, with D maybe TRBD1 (6 bases). The length of the CDR3 is 15 residues. Germline V gene sequence: CDR1 SGHVS, CDR2 FQNEAQ. Deletions cut 5 bases from V and 8 bases from J, with 19 bases between. CDR3 loop: CASSLGAGVSYEQFF. CDR3 DNA sequence: TGTGCCAGCAGCCTCGGGGCAGGGGTCAGCTATGAGCAGTTCTTC.

This chain uses TRBV9 with TRBJ2-1, with D perhaps given as TRBD1 or TRBD2 (5 bases each). CDR1 is SGDLS, CDR2 YYNGEE, per germline. CDR3 size: 15 residues. The V end was cut by 3 bases, the J end by 7 bases, with 17 bases between. The CDR3 coding sequence is TGTGCCAGCAGCGACAGGATGGGGGTTGAGAATGAGCAGTTCTTC. Its translation is CASSDRMGVENEQFF.